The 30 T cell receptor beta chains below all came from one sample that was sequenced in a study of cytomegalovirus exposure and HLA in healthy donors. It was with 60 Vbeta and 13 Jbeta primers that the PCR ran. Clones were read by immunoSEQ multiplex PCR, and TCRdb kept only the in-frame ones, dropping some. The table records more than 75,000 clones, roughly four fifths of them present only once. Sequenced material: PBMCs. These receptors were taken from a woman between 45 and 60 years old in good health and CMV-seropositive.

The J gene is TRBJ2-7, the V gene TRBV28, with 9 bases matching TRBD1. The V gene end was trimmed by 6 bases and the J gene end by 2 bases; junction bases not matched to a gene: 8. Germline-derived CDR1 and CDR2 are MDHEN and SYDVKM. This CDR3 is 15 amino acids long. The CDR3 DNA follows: TGTGCCAGCAGGCGAGGGACAGGGATACCCTACGAGCAGTACTTC. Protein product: CASRRGTGIPYEQYF. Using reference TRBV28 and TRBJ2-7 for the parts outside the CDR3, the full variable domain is DVKVTQSSRYLVKRTGEKVFLECVQDMDHENMFWYRQDPGLGLRLIYFSYDVKMKEKGDIPEGYSVSREKKERFSLILESASTNQTSMYLCASRRGTGIPYEQYFGPGTRLTVT.

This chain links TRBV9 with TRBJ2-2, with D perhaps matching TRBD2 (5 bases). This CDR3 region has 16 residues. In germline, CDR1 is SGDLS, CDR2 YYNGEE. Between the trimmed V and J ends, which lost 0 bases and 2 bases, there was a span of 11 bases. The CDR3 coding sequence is TGTGCCAGCAGCGTAGATCGGACTCGAAACACCGGGGAGCTGTTTTTT. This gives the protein CASSVDRTRNTGELFF.

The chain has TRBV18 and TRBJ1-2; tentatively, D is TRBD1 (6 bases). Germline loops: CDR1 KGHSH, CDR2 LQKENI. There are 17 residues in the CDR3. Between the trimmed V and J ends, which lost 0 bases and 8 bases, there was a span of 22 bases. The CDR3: CASSPPRGDATSGGYTF. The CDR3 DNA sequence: TGTGCCAGCTCACCACCCAGGGGCGACGCGACATCAGGAGGCTACACCTTC.

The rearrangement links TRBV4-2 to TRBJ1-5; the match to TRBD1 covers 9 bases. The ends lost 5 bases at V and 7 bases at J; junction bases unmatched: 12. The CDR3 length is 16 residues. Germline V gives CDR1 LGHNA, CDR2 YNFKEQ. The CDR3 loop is CASSGNRGLSGQPQHF. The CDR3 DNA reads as TGTGCCAGCAGCGGCAACAGGGGGCTGTCAGGACAGCCCCAGCATTTT.

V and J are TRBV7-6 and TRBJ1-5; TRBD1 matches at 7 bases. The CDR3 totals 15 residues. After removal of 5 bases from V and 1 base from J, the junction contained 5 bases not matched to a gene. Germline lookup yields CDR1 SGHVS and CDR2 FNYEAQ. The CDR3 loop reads CASSPRGESNQPQHF. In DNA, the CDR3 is TGTGCCAGCAGCCCCAGGGGGGAAAGCAATCAGCCCCAGCATTTT.

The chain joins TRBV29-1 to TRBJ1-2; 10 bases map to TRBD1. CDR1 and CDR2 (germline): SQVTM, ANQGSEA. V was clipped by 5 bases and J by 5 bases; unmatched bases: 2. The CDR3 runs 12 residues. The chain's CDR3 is CSVTDRGYGYTF. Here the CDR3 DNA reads TGCAGCGTTACGGACAGGGGGTATGGCTACACCTTC.

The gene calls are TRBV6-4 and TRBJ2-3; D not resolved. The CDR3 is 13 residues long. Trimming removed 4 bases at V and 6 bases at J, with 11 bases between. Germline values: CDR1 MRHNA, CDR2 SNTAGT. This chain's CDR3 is CASSVDPEDTQYF. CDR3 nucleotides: TGTGCCAGCAGTGTAGATCCTGAGGATACGCAGTATTTT.

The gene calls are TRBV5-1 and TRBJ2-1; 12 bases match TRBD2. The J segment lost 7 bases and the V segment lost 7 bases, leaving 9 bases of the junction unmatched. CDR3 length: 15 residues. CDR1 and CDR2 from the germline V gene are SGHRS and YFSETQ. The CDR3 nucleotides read TGCGCCAGCGTTAGACTAGCGGGAGTTGTTAATGAGCAGTTCTTC. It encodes CASVRLAGVVNEQFF.

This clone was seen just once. CDR3 nucleotides: TGTGCCAGCAGCTTAGCGGACATCCTCGGAAAGCTGTTTTTT. Translation: CASSLADILGKLFF. V is TRBV7-2 and J is TRBJ2-2; D possibly corresponds to TRBD1 (5 bases). V shed 0 bases and J shed 12 bases, with 14 bases lying between them. The CDR3 length is 14 residues. In germline, CDR1 is SGHTA, CDR2 FQGNSA.

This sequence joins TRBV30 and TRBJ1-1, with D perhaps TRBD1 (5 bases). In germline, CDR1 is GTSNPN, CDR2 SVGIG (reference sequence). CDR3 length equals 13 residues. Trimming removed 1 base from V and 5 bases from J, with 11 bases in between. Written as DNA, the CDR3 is TGTGCCTGGAGTGGGTCAGGGTGGACTGAAGCTTTCTTT. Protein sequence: CAWSGSGWTEAFF.

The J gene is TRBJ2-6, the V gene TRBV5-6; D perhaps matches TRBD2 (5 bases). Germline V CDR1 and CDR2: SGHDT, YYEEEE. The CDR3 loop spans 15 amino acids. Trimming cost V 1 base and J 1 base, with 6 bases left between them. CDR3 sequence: CASSLRGSGANVLTF. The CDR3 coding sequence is TGTGCCAGCAGCTTGCGGGGATCTGGGGCCAACGTCCTGACTTTC.

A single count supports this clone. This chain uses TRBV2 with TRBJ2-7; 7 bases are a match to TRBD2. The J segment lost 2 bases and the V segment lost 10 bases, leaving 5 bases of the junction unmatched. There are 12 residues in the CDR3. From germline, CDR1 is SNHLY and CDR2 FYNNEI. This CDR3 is CATLAETYEQYF. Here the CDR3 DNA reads TGTGCCACGCTAGCGGAGACCTACGAGCAGTACTTC.

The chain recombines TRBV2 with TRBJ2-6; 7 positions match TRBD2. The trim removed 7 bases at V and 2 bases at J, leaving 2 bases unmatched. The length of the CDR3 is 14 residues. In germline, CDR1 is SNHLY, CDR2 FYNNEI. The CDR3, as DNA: TGTGCCAGCACGGCGGGGGCTGGGGCCAACGTCCTGACTTTC. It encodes CASTAGAGANVLTF.

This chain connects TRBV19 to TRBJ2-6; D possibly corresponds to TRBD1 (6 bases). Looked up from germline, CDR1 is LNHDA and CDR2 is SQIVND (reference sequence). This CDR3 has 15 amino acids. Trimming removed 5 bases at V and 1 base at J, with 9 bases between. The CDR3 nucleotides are TGTGCCAGTAGTCCCGGGACATCTGGGGCCAACGTCCTGACTTTC. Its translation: CASSPGTSGANVLTF.

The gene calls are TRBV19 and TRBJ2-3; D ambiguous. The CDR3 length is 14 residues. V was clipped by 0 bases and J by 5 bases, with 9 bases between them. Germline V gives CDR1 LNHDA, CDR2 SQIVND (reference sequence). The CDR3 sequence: CASSIEASGDTQYF. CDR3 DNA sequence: TGTGCCAGTAGTATAGAAGCATCTGGAGATACGCAGTATTTT.

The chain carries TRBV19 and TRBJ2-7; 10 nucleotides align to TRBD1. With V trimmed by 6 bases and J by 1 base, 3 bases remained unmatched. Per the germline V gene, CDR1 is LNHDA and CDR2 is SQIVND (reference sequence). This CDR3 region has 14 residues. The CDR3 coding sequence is TGTGCCAGTAGGACGGACAGGGGGTCCTACGAGCAGTACTTC. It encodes CASRTDRGSYEQYF.

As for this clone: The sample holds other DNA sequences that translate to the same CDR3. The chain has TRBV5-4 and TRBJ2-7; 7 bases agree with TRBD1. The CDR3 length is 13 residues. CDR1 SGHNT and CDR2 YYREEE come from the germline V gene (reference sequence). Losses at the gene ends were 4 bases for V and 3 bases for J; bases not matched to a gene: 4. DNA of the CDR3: TGTGCCAGCAGCCGACAGGGACGCTACGAGCAGTACTTC. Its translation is CASSRQGRYEQYF.

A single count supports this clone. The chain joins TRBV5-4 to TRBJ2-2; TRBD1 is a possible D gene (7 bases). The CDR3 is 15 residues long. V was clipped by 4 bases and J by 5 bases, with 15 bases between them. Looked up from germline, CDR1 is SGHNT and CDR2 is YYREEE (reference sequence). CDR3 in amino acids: CASSPEGARTGELFF. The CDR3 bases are TGTGCCAGCAGCCCGGAGGGGGCCAGGACCGGGGAGCTGTTTTTT.

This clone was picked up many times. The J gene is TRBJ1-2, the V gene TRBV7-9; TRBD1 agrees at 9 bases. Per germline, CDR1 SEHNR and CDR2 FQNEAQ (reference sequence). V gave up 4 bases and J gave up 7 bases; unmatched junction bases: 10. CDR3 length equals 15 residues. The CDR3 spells CASSSPHRGPPGYTF. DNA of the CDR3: TGTGCCAGCAGCTCTCCTCACAGGGGGCCTCCTGGCTACACCTTC. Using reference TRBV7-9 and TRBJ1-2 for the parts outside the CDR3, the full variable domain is DTGVSQNPRHKITKRGQNVTFRCDPISEHNRLYWYRQTLGQGPEFLTYFQNEAQLEKSRLLSDRFSAERPKGSFSTLEIQRTEQGDSAMYLCASSSPHRGPPGYTFGSGTRLTVV.

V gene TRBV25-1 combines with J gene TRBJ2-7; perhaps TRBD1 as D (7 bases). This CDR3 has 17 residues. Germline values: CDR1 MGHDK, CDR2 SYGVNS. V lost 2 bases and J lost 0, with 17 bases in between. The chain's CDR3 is CASSEKGGQMSSYEQYF. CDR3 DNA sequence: TGTGCCAGCAGTGAAAAGGGGGGACAGATGAGCTCCTACGAGCAGTACTTC.

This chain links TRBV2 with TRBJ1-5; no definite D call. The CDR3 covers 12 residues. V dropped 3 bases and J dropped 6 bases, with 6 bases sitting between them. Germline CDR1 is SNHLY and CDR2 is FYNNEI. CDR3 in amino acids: CASSEGAQPQHF. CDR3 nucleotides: TGTGCCAGCAGTGAGGGCGCTCAGCCCCAGCATTTT.

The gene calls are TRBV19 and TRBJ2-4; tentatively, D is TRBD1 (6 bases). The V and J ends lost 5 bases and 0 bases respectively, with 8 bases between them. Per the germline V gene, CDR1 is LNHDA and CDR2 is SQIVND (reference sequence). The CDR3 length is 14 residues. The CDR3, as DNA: TGTGCCAGTAGTCACAGGGAAGCCAAAAACATTCAGTACTTC. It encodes CASSHREAKNIQYF.

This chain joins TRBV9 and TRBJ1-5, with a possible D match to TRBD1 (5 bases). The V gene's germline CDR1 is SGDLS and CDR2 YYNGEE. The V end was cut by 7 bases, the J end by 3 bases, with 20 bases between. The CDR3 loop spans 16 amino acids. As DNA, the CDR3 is TGTGCCAGCGGGGCGGGGTCCGGGGGGGTCAATCAGCCCCAGCATTTT. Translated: CASGAGSGGVNQPQHF.

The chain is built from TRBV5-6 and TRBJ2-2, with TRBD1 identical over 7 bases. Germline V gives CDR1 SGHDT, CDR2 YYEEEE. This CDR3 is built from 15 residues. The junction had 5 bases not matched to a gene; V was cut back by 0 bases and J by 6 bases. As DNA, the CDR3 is TGTGCCAGCAGCTTGGCAGACAGGGCCGCCGGGGAGCTGTTTTTT. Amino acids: CASSLADRAAGELFF.

In nucleotides, the CDR3 is TGCAGCGTTGAACTCCGACAGTACACTGAAGCTTTCTTT. Protein product: CSVELRQYTEAFF. The chain uses TRBV29-1 and TRBJ1-1; TRBD1 is a possible D gene (5 bases). Germline assignment: CDR1 SQVTM and CDR2 ANQGSEA. CDR3 length: 13 residues. Trimming removed 2 bases at V and 3 bases at J, with 10 bases between.

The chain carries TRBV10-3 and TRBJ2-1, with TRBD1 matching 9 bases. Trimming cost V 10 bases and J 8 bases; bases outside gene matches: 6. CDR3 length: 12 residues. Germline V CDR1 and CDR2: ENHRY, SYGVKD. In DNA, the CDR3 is TGTGCCACAACAGGGGGCCGGTATGAGCAGTTCTTC. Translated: CATTGGRYEQFF.

CDR3 amino acids: CASSQVLGPGEEKLFF. The CDR3 DNA reads as TGTGCCAGCAGCCAAGTTCTGGGTCCGGGAGAGGAAAAACTGTTTTTT. The chain joins TRBV4-2 to TRBJ1-4, with D uncertain. The CDR3 has 16 amino acids. The V gene lost 1 base and the J gene lost 8 bases, with 17 bases spanning the gap. Germline V CDR1 and CDR2: LGHNA, YNFKEQ.

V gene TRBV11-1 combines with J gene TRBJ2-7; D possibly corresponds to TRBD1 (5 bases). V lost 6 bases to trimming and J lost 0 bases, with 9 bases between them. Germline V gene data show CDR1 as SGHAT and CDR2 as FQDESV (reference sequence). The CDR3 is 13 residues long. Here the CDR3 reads CASRSDTSYEQYF. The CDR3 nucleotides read TGTGCCAGCAGGTCGGACACCTCCTACGAGCAGTACTTC. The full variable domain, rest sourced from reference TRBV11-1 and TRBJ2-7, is EAEVAQSPRYKITEKSQAVAFWCDPISGHATLYWYRQILGQGPELLVQFQDESVVDDSQLPKDRFSAERLKGVDSTLKIQPAELGDSAMYLCASRSDTSYEQYFGPGTRLTVT.

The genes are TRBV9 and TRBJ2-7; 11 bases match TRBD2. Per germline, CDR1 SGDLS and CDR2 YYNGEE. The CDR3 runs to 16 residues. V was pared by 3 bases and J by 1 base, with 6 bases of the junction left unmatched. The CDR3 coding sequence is TGTGCCAGCAGCGCAGGACTAGCGGGCTTATCCTACGAGCAGTACTTC. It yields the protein CASSAGLAGLSYEQYF.

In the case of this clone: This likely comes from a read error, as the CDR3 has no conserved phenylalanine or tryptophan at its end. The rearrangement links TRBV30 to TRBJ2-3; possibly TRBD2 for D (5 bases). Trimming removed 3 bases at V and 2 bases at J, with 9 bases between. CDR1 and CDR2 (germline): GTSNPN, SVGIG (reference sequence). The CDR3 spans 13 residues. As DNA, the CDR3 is TGTGCCTGGAGGAGGGAGAACACAGATACGCAGTATGTT. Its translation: CAWRRENTDTQYV.